This T cell receptor (beta chain) was found in a study of early T cells in non-severe SARS-CoV-2 infection. Across the whole study: The chains were unpaired, and the sequenced material was bulk RNA from unsorted whole blood. Study-level results: Comparison of clonotypes with VDJdb favored anti-spike CD8 responses while missing private and CD4 specificities.

Attached unique molecular identifiers marked individual cDNA molecules. TCRdb independently ran MiXCR on the 5' RACE reads; one entry per CDR3 protein. The table has approximately 27,000 distinct CDR3 sequences, approximately 5.3% seen once. The sample holds a few counts of this clonotype. Its specificity is not known. A much bigger clone sits one base away, suggesting this may be a read error. CDR1 is MNHEY and CDR2 is SVGEGT in the germline V gene. This CDR3 has 16 amino acids. V gene TRBV6-2 or TRBV6-3 combines with J gene TRBJ1-1; D possibly corresponds to TRBD1 (6 bases). This sequence was found in an adult who was a healthcare worker with PCR-confirmed SARS-CoV-2 infection or an uninfected control (not recorded which). The sample consisted of whole blood. DNA of the CDR3: TGTGCCAGCGGTTACTTGGACAGAGCAATGAACACTGAAGCTTTCTTT. Protein product: CASGYLDRAMNTEAFF.